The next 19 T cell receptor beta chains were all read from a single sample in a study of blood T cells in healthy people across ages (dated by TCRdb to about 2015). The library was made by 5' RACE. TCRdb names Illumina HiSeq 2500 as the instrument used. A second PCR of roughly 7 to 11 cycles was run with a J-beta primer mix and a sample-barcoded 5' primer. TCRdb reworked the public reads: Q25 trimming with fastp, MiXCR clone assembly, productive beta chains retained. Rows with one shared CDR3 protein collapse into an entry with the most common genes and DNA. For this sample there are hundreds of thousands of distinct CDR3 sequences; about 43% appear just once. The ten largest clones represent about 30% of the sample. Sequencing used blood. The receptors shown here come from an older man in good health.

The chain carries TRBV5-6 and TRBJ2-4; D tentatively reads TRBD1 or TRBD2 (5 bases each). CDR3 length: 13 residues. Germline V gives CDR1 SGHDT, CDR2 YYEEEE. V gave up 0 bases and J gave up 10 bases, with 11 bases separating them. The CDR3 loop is CASSLAGSEIQYF. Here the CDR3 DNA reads TGTGCCAGCAGCTTGGCAGGGAGTGAAATTCAGTACTTC.

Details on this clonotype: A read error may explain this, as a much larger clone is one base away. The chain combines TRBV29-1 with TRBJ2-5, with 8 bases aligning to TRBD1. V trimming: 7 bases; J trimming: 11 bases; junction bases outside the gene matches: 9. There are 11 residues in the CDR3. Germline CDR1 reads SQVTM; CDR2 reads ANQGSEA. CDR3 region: CSAGQANEQYF. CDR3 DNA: TGCAGCGCGGGACAGGCCAATGAGCAGTACTTC.

CDR3 DNA sequence: TGCAGTGCTAGGGGTAGTCAGGGTAGGCGTTCCTACAATGAGCAGTTCTTC. Translating it yields CSARGSQGRRSYNEQFF. The rearrangement uses TRBV20-1 and TRBJ2-1; tentatively, D is TRBD1 (5 bases). V shed 3 bases and J shed 1 base, with 19 bases lying between them. CDR1 and CDR2 (germline): DFQATT, SNEGSKA (reference sequence). This CDR3 has 17 residues.

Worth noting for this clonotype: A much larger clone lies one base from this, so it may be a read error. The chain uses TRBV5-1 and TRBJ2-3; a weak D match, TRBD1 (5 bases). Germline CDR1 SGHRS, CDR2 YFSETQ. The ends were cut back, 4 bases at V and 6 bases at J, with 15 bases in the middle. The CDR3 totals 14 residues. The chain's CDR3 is CASSAGHTQDTQYF. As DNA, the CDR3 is TGCGCCAGCAGCGCTGGACACACCCAGGATACGCAGTATTTT.

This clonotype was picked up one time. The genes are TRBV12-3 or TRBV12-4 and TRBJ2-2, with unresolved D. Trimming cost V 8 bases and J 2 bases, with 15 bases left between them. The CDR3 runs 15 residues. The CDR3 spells CASRSVVGNTGELFF. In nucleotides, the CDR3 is TGTGCCAGCCGTTCGGTTGTGGGAAACACCGGGGAGCTGTTTTTT.

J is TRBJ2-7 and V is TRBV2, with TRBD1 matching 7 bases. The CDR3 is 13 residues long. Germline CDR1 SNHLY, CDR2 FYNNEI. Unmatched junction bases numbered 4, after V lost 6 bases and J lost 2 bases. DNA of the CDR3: TGTGCCAGCAGAGGGGACAGCCCCTACGAGCAGTACTTC. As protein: CASRGDSPYEQYF.

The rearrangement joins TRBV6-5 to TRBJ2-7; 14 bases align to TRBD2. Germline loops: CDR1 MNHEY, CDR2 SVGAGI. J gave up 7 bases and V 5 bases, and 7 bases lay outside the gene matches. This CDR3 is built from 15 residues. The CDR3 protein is CASSQGLAGVREQYF. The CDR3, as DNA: TGTGCCAGCAGTCAGGGACTAGCGGGAGTTCGGGAGCAGTACTTC.

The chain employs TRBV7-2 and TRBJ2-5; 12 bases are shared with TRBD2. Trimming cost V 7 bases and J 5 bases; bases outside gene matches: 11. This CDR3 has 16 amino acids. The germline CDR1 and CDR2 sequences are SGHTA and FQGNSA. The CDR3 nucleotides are TGTGCCAGCAACCGCAACCCTAGCGGGGGGGCGGAGACCCAGTACTTC. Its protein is CASNRNPSGGAETQYF.

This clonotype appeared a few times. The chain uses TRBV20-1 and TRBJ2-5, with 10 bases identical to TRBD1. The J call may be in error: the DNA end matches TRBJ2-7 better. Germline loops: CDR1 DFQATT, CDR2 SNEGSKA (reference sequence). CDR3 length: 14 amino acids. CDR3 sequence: CSVSTGTGANEQYF. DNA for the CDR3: TGCAGTGTCTCAACCGGGACAGGGGCCAACGAGCAGTACTTC.

The CDR3 sequence: CASSVSPATYEQYF. The CDR3 DNA reads as TGTGCCAGCAGCGTAAGCCCGGCCACCTACGAGCAGTACTTC. J is TRBJ2-7 and V is TRBV7-2; unclear D gene. This CDR3 contains 14 residues. V was shortened by 5 bases and J by 2 bases, with 13 bases between the two germline ends. In germline, CDR1 is SGHTA, CDR2 FQGNSA. The entire variable domain, with the rest obtained from reference TRBV7-2 and TRBJ2-7, is as follows: GAGVSQSPSNKVTEKGKDVELRCDPISGHTALYWYRQSLGQGLEFLIYFQGNSAPDKSGLPSDRFSAERTGGSVSTLTIQRTQQEDSAVYLCASSVSPATYEQYFGPGTRLTVT.

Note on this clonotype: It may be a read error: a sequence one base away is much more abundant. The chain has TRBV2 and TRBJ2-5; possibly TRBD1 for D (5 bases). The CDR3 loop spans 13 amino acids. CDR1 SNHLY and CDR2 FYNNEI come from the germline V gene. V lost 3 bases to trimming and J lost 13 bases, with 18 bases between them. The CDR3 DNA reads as TGTGCCAGCAGTGACCCACAGGCTTTCGAGCGGTACTTC. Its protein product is CASSDPQAFERYF.

The CDR3 bases are TGTGCCAGCAGTTTTTTCGGAGGAACTAACTATGGCTACACCTTC. It translates to CASSFFGGTNYGYTF. V is TRBV6-2 or TRBV6-3 and J is TRBJ1-2, with D hard to call. With 4 bases removed from V and 0 bases from J, the gap between germline ends came to 12 bases. Looked up from germline, CDR1 is MNHEY and CDR2 is SVGEGT. The CDR3 extends over 15 amino acids.

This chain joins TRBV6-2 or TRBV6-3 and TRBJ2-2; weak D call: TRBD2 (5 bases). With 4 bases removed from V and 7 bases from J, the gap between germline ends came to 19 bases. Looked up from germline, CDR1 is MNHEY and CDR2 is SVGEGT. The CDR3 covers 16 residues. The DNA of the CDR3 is TGTGCCAGCAGTTCACCGGGATCATTTGTAGGCGGGGAGCTGTTTTTT. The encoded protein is CASSSPGSFVGGELFF.

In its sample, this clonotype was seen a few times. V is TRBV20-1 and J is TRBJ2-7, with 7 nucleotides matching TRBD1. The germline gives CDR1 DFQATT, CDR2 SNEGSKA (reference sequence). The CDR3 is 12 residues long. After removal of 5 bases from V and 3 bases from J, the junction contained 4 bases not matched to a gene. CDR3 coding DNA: TGCAGTGCTCGGGACAGAATCTACGAGCAGTACTTC. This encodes CSARDRIYEQYF.

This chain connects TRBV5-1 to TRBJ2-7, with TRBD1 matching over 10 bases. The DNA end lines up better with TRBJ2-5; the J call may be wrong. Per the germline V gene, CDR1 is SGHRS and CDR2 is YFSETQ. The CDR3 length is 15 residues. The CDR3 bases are TGCGCCAGCAGCTTAGTGACAGGGGGCGCCGAGACCCAGTACTTC. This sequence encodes CASSLVTGGAETQYF.

The CDR3 sequence: CASSYTPSGNTIYF. The CDR3 DNA reads TGTGCCAGCAGTTACACGCCCTCTGGAAACACCATATATTTT. The rearrangement joins TRBV6-5 to TRBJ1-3; the D is unclear. The germline V and J ends were trimmed by 2 bases and 0 bases, with 5 bases remaining between them. Germline V gene data show CDR1 as MNHEY and CDR2 as SVGAGI. The CDR3 loop spans 14 amino acids.

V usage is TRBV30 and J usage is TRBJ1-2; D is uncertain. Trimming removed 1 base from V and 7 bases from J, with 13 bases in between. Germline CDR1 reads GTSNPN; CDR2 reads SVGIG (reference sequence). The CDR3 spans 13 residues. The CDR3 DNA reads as TGTGCCTGGAGTGATGGCCGTCATCTTGGCTACACCTTC. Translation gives CAWSDGRHLGYTF.

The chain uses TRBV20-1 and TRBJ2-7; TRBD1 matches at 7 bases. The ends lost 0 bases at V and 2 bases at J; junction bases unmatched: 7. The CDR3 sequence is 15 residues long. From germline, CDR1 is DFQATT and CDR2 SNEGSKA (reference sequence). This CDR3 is CSAREGQWFPYEQYF. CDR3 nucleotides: TGCAGTGCTAGAGAGGGACAGTGGTTCCCCTACGAGCAGTACTTC.

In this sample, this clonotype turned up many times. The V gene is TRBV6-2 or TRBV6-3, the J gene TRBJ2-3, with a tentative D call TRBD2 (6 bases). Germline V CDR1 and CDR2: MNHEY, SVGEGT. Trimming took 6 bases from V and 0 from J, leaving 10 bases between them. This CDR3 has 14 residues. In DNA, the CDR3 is TGTGCCAGCAGCTCGAGCGGGAGCACAGATACGCAGTATTTT. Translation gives CASSSSGSTDTQYF.